The subject of this entry is one T cell receptor beta chain. These data come from a study of blood T cell repertoires in COVID-19. Study summary: Samples representing acute and convalescent COVID-19 were sourced from the United States, Italy and Spain. From T cells, B-cell-depleted T cells, or PBMCs came the material, which was cDNA or gDNA.

Original processing methods: Estimated nucleated cell counts came from reference gene primer amplification. Measured with immunoSEQ multiplex PCR; TCRdb has only the in-frame clones, and not every one. V and J calls and clone size are given by that table; D and trimming were obtained from the DNA. This sample has around 57,000 clones; around 87% occur once, and the top ten carry over 7.5%. V gave up 3 bases and J gave up 5 bases, with 10 bases separating them. CDR3 length: 13 residues. Germline CDR1 SNHLY, CDR2 FYNNEI. Specimen: peripheral blood. The chain is built from TRBV2 and TRBJ2-5; D call uncertain. This receptor was taken from a man aged 45-65 years with active COVID-19. The DNA of the CDR3 is TGTGCCAGCAGTGAGGGCTACATGGAGACCCAGTACTTC. Translating gives CASSEGYMETQYF.